This paragraph covers one TCR beta chain sequence. The target antigen is unknown. TCRdb reprocessed the 5' RACE reads with MiXCR, giving one entry per CDR3 protein. The data hold 500,000 to 700,000 distinct CDR3 sequences, with about 7.6% observed a single time. The sample comes from a study of identical twins. Points from the study as a whole: Possibly, invariant MAIT and iNKT cells partly confounded zero-insertion analyses.

This same sample was also taken into another study, of yellow fever vaccine responses in identical twins.

This sequence originates from a woman younger than 35 in good health. Sample: PBMCs.

CDR3 residues: CATQGFGNTIYF. The CDR3 region has the DNA TGTGCCACCCAGGGCTTTGGAAACACCATATATTTT. The chain employs TRBV6-5 and TRBJ1-3; possibly TRBD1 for D (5 bases). In germline, CDR1 is MNHEY, CDR2 SVGAGI. The CDR3 has 12 residues. Between the trimmed V and J ends, which lost 10 bases and 3 bases, there was a span of 10 bases.